The 14 T cell receptor beta chains below were found in one sample sequenced in a study of identical twins. From the 5' RACE reads, TCRdb called clonotypes with MiXCR, one entry per CDR3 protein. In the table there are about 700,000 distinct CDR3 sequences, 5.5% to 7.5% of which are singletons. Sequenced material: naive T cells sorted from blood. Every receptor here comes from a man aged 18-30 years in good health.

This clonotype was seen many times. The genes are TRBV20-1 and TRBJ2-5, with D perhaps TRBD2 (6 bases). From germline, CDR1 is DFQATT and CDR2 SNEGSKA (reference sequence). This CDR3 spans 12 amino acids. The V gene lost 3 bases and the J gene lost 1 base, with 6 bases spanning the gap. In nucleotides, the CDR3 is TGCAGTGCTAGTAGCGGCCAAGAGACCCAGTACTTC. Protein sequence: CSASSGQETQYF.

This clonotype has just one count. The conserved closing phenylalanine or tryptophan is absent in this CDR3, likely reflecting a read error. The chain couples TRBV28 to TRBJ2-7; 7 positions match TRBD1. The CDR3 runs to 13 residues. Looked up from germline, CDR1 is MDHEN and CDR2 is SYDVKM. The trim removed 6 bases at V and 4 bases at J, leaving 6 bases unmatched. The CDR3 is CASSRTQGYEQYL. DNA for the CDR3: TGTGCCAGCAGCCGTACACAGGGGTACGAGCAGTACTTG.

The V call is TRBV28, the J call TRBJ2-3; maybe TRBD2 (5 bases). Trimming pared 6 bases from V and 2 bases from J, leaving 12 bases between. Germline V lookup: CDR1 MDHEN, CDR2 SYDVKM. The CDR3 runs to 14 residues. The CDR3 is CASSHQAATDTQYF. The CDR3 region has the DNA TGTGCCAGCAGCCACCAAGCGGCCACAGATACGCAGTATTTT.

The table lists this clonotype with many counts. The chain employs TRBV4-1 and TRBJ2-5, with D perhaps matching TRBD1 (6 bases). The CDR3 runs 13 residues. V lost 1 base and J lost 4, with 7 bases in between. Germline V lookup: CDR1 MGHRA, CDR2 YSYEKL. The CDR3 spells CASSQVRGETQYF. The CDR3 coding sequence is TGCGCCAGCAGCCAAGTCAGGGGAGAGACCCAGTACTTC.

J is TRBJ2-2 and V is TRBV5-6, with D unresolved. Looked up from germline, CDR1 is SGHDT and CDR2 is YYEEEE. The CDR3 covers 14 residues. V lost 4 bases to trimming and J lost 5 bases, with 12 bases between them. The CDR3, as DNA: TGTGCCAGCAGCCGAGATATGAGTACCGGGGAGCTGTTTTTT. This translates into CASSRDMSTGELFF.

This clonotype was seen a handful of times. The V call is TRBV4-3, the J call TRBJ2-1; a weak D match, TRBD2 (6 bases). Trimming left V 0 bases short and J 5 bases short, with 20 bases between. The CDR3 is 18 residues long. The germline V gene has CDR1 LGHNA and CDR2 YSLEER. CDR3 sequence: CASSQDVLVASVDNEQFF. In nucleotides, the CDR3 is TGCGCCAGCAGCCAAGATGTCTTAGTGGCTAGCGTTGACAATGAGCAGTTCTTC.

This clonotype was counted many times. This chain joins TRBV20-1 and TRBJ2-2; D call uncertain. The V and J ends lost 0 bases and 5 bases respectively, with 10 bases between them. The CDR3 runs to 14 residues. Germline CDR1 reads DFQATT; CDR2 reads SNEGSKA (reference sequence). The CDR3, as DNA: TGCAGTGCTAGAGATTGGCTAGGGACCGGGGAGCTGTTTTTT. Translating it yields CSARDWLGTGELFF.

The V gene is TRBV30, the J gene TRBJ2-3; D remains unclear. Trimming cost V 1 base and J 2 bases, with 7 bases left between them. CDR3 size: 13 residues. Germline CDR1 is GTSNPN and CDR2 is SVGIG (reference sequence). CDR3 nucleotides: TGTGCCTGGAGTGGGTCTGTCACAGATACGCAGTATTTT. Translating gives CAWSGSVTDTQYF.

This clonotype was seen only a few times. The CDR3 nucleotides read TGCAGTGCTAGAGTAATAGGACAGGGGACCGGGGAGCTGTTTTTT. Translation gives CSARVIGQGTGELFF. J is TRBJ2-2 and V is TRBV20-1, with 9 bases lining up with TRBD1. Germline CDR1 is DFQATT and CDR2 is SNEGSKA (reference sequence). Trimming cost V 1 base and J 5 bases; bases outside gene matches: 5. CDR3 length: 15 amino acids.

The chain is built from TRBV28 and TRBJ2-3, with TRBD2 identical over 10 bases. From germline, CDR1 is MDHEN and CDR2 SYDVKM. The CDR3 totals 17 residues. Losses at the gene ends were 4 bases for V and 1 base for J; bases not matched to a gene: 8. The CDR3 region has the DNA TGTGCCAGCAGTTACCCTGGACTAGCGGAAGGCACAGATACGCAGTATTTT. As protein: CASSYPGLAEGTDTQYF. The full variable domain, rest sourced from reference TRBV28 and TRBJ2-3, is DVKVTQSSRYLVKRTGEKVFLECVQDMDHENMFWYRQDPGLGLRLIYFSYDVKMKEKGDIPEGYSVSREKKERFSLILESASTNQTSMYLCASSYPGLAEGTDTQYFGPGTRLTVL.

The V gene is TRBV5-1, the J gene TRBJ2-3; 7 nucleotides agree with TRBD2. V lost 4 bases and J lost 2; bases outside the gene matches: 13. This CDR3 has 17 residues. Germline V gene lookup returns CDR1 SGHRS and CDR2 YFSETQ. In DNA form, the CDR3 reads TGCGCCAGCAGCCCTTCCCGGACCGGGAGGATCACAGATACGCAGTATTTT. Amino acids: CASSPSRTGRITDTQYF.

The chain combines TRBV10-3 with TRBJ1-1; a possible D gene is TRBD1 (5 bases). Germline lookup yields CDR1 ENHRY and CDR2 SYGVKD. V was pared by 7 bases and J by 7 bases, with 13 bases between. The length of the CDR3 is 12 residues. The CDR3 nucleotides are TGTGCCATCATATCAGGGAATGGTGAAGCTTTCTTT. This encodes CAIISGNGEAFF.

This clonotype was recorded a few times. V gene TRBV27 combines with J gene TRBJ1-4; possible D gene TRBD1, 6 bases. CDR1 is MNHEY and CDR2 is SMNVEV in the germline V gene (reference sequence). The V end was cut by 3 bases, the J end by 10 bases, with 18 bases between. The CDR3 runs 15 residues. The CDR3 DNA reads TGTGCCAGCAGTTTTGGGGGCAGGGTAGGGGCAAAACTGTTTTTT. Residues: CASSFGGRVGAKLFF. Combining the CDR3 with reference TRBV27 and TRBJ1-4 gives the whole variable domain EAQVTQNPRYLITVTGKKLTVTCSQNMNHEYMSWYRQDPGLGLRQIYYSMNVEVTDKGDVPEGYKVSRKEKRNFPLILESPSPNQTSLYFCASSFGGRVGAKLFFGSGTQLSVL.

Remarks on this clonotype: A single base separates this from a much larger clone, so it may be a read error. V usage is TRBV7-2 and J usage is TRBJ2-5, with D perhaps TRBD1 (6 bases). Near its end, the DNA agrees better with TRBJ2-1, so the J call may be wrong. Germline V gene data show CDR1 as SGHTA and CDR2 as FQGNSA. The CDR3 is made up of 14 amino acids. CDR3 region: CASSQWQGQETQFF. CDR3 DNA sequence: TGTGCCAGCAGTCAGTGGCAGGGGCAAGAGACCCAGTTCTTC.